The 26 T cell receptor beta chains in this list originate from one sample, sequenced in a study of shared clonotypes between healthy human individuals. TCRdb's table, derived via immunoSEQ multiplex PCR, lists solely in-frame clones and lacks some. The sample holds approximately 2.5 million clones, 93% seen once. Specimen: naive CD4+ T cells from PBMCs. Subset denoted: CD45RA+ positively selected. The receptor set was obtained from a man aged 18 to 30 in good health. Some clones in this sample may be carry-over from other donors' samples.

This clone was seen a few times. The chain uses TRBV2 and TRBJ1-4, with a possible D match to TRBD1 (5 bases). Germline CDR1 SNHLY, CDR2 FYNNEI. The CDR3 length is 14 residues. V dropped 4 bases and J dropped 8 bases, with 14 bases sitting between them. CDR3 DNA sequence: TGTGCCAGCAGTGTGGCAGGGAGGGAGGAAAAACTGTTTTTT. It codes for CASSVAGREEKLFF.

CDR3 DNA: TGTGCCAGCACCTCACAGGCGGGAGGGGACTACGAGCAGTACTTC. It translates to CASTSQAGGDYEQYF. V usage is TRBV27 and J usage is TRBJ2-7; TRBD2 matches at 9 bases. This CDR3 has 15 residues. V gave up 7 bases and J gave up 3 bases; unmatched junction bases: 10. CDR1 and CDR2 from the germline V gene are MNHEY and SMNVEV (reference sequence).

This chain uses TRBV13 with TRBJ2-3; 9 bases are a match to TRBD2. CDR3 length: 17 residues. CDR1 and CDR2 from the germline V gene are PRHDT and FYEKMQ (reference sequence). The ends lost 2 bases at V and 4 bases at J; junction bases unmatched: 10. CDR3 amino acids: CASSLRAGGLVADTQYF. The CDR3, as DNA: TGTGCCAGCAGCTTACGAGCGGGAGGCCTGGTGGCAGATACGCAGTATTTT.

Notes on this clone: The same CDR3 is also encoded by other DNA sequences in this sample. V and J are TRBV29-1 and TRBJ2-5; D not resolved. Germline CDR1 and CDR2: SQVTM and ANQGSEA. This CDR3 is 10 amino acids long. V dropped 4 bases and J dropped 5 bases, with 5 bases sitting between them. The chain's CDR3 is CSVAGETQYF. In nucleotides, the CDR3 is TGCAGCGTTGCTGGGGAGACCCAGTACTTC. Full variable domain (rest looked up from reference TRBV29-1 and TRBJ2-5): SAVISQKPSRDICQRGTSLTIQCQVDSQVTMMFWYRQQPGQSLTLIATANQGSEATYESGFVIDKFPISRPNLTFSTLTVSNMSPEDSSIYLCSVAGETQYFGPGTRLLVL.

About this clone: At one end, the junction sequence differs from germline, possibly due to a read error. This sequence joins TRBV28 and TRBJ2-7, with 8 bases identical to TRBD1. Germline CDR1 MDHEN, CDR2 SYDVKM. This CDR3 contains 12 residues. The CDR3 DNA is TGTGCCAGCAGTTTCATAGGTGGACAGGGTAACTTC. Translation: CASSFIGGQGNF.

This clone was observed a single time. The CDR3 bases are TGTGCCAGCAGCCGCGGAGATACGCAGTATTTT. Residues: CASSRGDTQYF. This chain connects TRBV13 to TRBJ2-3; D is undetermined. The length of the CDR3 is 11 residues. Germline assignment: CDR1 PRHDT and CDR2 FYEKMQ (reference sequence). Between the trimmed V and J ends, which lost 5 bases and 5 bases, there was a span of 5 bases.

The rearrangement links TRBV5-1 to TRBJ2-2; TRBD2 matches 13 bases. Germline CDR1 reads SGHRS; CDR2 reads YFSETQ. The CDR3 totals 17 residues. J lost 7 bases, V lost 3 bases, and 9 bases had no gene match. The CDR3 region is CASSSGTSGTLGGELFF. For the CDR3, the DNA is TGCGCCAGCAGCTCCGGGACTAGCGGGACCTTGGGCGGGGAGCTGTTTTTT.

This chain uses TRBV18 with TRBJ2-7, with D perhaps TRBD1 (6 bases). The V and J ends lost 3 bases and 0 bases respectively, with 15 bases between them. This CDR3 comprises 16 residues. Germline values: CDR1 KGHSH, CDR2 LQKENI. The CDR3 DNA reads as TGTGCCAGCTCACCCCGCAGGGGCCGCCTCTCCTACGAGCAGTACTTC. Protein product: CASSPRRGRLSYEQYF.

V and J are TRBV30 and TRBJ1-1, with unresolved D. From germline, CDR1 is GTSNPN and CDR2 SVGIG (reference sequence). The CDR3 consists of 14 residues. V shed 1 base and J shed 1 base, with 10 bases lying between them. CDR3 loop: CAWSEVTGNTEAFF. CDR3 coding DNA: TGTGCCTGGAGTGAAGTTACGGGGAACACTGAAGCTTTCTTT.

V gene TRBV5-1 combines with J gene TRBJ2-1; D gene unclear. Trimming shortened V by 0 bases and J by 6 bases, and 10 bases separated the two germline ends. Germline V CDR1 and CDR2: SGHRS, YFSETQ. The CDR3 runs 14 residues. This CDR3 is CASSLGGQSNEQFF. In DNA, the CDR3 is TGCGCCAGCAGCTTGGGTGGGCAGTCCAATGAGCAGTTCTTC.

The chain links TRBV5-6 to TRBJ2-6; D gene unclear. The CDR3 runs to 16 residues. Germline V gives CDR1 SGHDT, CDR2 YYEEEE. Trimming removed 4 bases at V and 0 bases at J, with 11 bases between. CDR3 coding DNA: TGTGCCAGCAGCCCCCAGCCGGACTCTGGGGCCAACGTCCTGACTTTC. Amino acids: CASSPQPDSGANVLTF.

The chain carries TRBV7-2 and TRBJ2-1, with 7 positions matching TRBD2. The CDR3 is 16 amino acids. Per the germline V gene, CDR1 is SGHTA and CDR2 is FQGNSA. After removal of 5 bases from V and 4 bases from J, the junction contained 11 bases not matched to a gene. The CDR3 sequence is CASSLTRDYTYNEQFF. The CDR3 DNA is TGTGCCAGCAGCCTAACCCGGGACTATACTTACAATGAGCAGTTCTTC.

The CDR3 DNA reads as TGTGCCTGGAGGGGGACAGGGGAGGCTAATGAAAAACTGTTTTTT. Its protein is CAWRGTGEANEKLFF. The chain recombines TRBV30 with TRBJ1-4; 10 positions match TRBD1. V gave up 3 bases and J gave up 3 bases; unmatched junction bases: 4. CDR1 GTSNPN and CDR2 SVGIG come from the germline V gene (reference sequence). CDR3 size: 15 residues. Drawing the rest from reference TRBV30 and TRBJ1-4, the complete variable domain is SQTIHQWPATLVQPVGSPLSLECTVEGTSNPNLYWYRQAAGRGLQLLFYSVGIGQISSEVPQNLSASRPQDRQFILSSKKLLLSDSGFYLCAWRGTGEANEKLFFGSGTQLSVL.

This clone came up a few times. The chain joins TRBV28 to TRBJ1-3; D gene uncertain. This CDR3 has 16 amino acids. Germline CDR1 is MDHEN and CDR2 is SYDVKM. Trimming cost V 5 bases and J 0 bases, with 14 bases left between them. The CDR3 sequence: CASSTLEGGSGNTIYF. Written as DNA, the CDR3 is TGTGCCAGCAGTACACTAGAGGGCGGCTCTGGAAACACCATATATTTT.

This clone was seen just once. CDR3 DNA sequence: TGTGCCAGCAGCAGGGGGGTTTCTAATGAAAAACTGTTTTTT. This encodes CASSRGVSNEKLFF. This chain connects TRBV9 to TRBJ1-4; TRBD1 might be the D (6 bases). The CDR3 is 14 amino acids. The germline V gene encodes CDR1 SGDLS and CDR2 YYNGEE. Trimming took 4 bases from V and 3 from J, leaving 10 bases between them. The whole variable domain, filled in from reference TRBV9 and TRBJ1-4, reads DSGVTQTPKHLITATGQRVTLRCSPRSGDLSVYWYQQSLDQGLQFLIQYYNGEERAKGNILERFSAQQFPDLHSELNLSSLELGDSALYFCASSRGVSNEKLFFGSGTQLSVL.

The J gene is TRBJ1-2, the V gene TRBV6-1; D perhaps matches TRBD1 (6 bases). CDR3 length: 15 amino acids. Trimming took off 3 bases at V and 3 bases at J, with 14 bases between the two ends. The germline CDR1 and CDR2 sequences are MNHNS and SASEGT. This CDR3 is CASSDGGGRDYGYTF. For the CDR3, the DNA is TGTGCCAGCAGTGATGGGGGGGGCCGGGACTATGGCTACACCTTC.

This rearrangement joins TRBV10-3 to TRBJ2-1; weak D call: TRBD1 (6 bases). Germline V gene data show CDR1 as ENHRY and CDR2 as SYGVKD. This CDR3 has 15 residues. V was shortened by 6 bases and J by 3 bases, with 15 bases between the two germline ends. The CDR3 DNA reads TGTGCCATCAGCAAAGGACAGACGGGCTACAATGAGCAGTTCTTC. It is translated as CAISKGQTGYNEQFF.

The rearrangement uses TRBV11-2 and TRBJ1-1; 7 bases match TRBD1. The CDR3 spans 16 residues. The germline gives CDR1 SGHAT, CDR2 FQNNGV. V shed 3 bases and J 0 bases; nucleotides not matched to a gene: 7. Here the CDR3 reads CASSLSQGSLNTEAFF. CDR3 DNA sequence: TGTGCCAGCAGCTTGTCACAGGGGTCCTTGAACACTGAAGCTTTCTTT.

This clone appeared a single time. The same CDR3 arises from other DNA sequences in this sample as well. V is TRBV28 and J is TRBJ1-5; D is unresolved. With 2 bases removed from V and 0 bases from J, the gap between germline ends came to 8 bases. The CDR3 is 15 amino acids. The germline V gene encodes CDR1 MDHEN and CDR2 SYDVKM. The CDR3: CASSLIGYSNQPQHF. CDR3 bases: TGTGCCAGCAGTTTAATAGGGTATAGCAATCAGCCCCAGCATTTT.

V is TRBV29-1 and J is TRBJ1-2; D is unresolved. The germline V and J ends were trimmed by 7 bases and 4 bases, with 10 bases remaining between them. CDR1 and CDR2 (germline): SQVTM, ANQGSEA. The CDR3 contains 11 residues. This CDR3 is CSAGRLYGYTF. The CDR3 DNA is TGCAGCGCCGGACGGCTCTATGGCTACACCTTC.

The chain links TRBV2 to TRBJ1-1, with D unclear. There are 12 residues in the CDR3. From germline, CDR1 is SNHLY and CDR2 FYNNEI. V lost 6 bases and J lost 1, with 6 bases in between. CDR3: CASRSWNTEAFF. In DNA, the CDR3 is TGTGCCAGCAGGAGCTGGAACACTGAAGCTTTCTTT.

CDR3 amino acids: CSVRRALGETQYF. The CDR3, as DNA: TGCAGCGTGAGGAGGGCCCTCGGGGAGACCCAGTACTTC. V usage is TRBV29-1 and J usage is TRBJ2-5, with D perhaps TRBD2 (6 bases). CDR1 is SQVTM, CDR2 ANQGSEA, per germline. The CDR3 is 13 residues long. Trimming took off 6 bases at V and 5 bases at J, with 16 bases between the two ends. The full variable domain, in which reference TRBV29-1 and TRBJ2-5 provide the parts outside the CDR3, is SAVISQKPSRDICQRGTSLTIQCQVDSQVTMMFWYRQQPGQSLTLIATANQGSEATYESGFVIDKFPISRPNLTFSTLTVSNMSPEDSSIYLCSVRRALGETQYFGPGTRLLVL.

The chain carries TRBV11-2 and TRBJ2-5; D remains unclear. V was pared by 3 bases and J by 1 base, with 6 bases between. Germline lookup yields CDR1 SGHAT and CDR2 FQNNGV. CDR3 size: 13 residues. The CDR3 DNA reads TGTGCCAGCAGCTTCGGAACCCAAGAGACCCAGTACTTC. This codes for CASSFGTQETQYF. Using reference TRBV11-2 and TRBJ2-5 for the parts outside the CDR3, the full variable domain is EAGVAQSPRYKIIEKRQSVAFWCNPISGHATLYWYQQILGQGPKLLIQFQNNGVVDDSQLPKDRFSAERLKGVDSTLKIQPAKLEDSAVYLCASSFGTQETQYFGPGTRLLVL.

For the CDR3, the DNA is TGTGCCAGCAGGGACAGGGGCCACTCCTACGAGCAGTACTTC. Its translation is CASRDRGHSYEQYF. The chain combines TRBV2 with TRBJ2-5; 9 nucleotides line up with TRBD1. The DNA end is more similar to TRBJ2-7, so the J call may be wrong. Per the germline V gene, CDR1 is SNHLY and CDR2 is FYNNEI. The CDR3 spans 14 residues.

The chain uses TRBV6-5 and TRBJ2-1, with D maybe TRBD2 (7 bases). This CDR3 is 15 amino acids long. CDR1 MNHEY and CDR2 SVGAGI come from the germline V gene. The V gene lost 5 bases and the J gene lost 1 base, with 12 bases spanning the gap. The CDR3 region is CASSKGGGSYNEQFF. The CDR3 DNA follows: TGTGCCAGCAGTAAAGGGGGGGGATCCTACAATGAGCAGTTCTTC.

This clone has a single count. CDR3 loop: CASSLESASYEQYF. The CDR3 DNA is TGCGCCAGCAGCTTGGAATCGGCCTCCTACGAGCAGTACTTC. The chain combines TRBV5-1 with TRBJ2-7; D remains unclear. V dropped 0 bases and J dropped 0 bases, with 7 bases sitting between them. CDR1 SGHRS and CDR2 YFSETQ come from the germline V gene. The CDR3 runs to 14 residues.